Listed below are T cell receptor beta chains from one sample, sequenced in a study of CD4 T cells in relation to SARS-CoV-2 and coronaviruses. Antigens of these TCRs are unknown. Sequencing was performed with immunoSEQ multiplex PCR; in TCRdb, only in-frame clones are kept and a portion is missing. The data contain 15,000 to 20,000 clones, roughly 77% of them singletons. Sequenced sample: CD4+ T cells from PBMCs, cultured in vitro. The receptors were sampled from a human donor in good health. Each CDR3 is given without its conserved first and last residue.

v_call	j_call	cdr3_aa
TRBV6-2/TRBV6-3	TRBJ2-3	ASSYTSGGSTDTQY
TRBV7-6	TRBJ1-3	ASSPGPGHEYDSSGNTIY
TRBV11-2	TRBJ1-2	ASSPQAGGLGYT
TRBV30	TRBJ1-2	AWSVGAGSVYGYT
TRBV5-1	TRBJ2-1	ASSLEGANYNEQF
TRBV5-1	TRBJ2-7	ASSLNSYEQY
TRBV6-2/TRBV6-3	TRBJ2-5	ASSYSLVGETQY
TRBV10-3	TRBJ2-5	AIGGALGETQY
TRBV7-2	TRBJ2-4	ASSPSGTGLRY
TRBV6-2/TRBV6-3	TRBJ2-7	ASSYEGRQY
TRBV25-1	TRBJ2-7	ASRDRVYEQY
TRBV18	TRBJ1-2	ASSPMRQGGLNYGYT
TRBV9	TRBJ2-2	ASSFGTAGTSGTGELF
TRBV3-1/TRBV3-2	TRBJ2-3	ASSQEGGTSGTDTQY
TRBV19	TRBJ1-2	ASSIQSQHGYT
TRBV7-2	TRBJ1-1	ASSPRGTEAF
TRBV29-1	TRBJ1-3	SVGGWGSGNTIY
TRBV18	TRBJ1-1	ASSPAGTPGRTEAF
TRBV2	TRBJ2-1	ASRSTGDNEQF
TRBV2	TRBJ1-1	SNRARFMNTEAF
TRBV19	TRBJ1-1	ASKDMTTVSLSTEAF
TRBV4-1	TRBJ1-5	ASSLLGRPDQPQH
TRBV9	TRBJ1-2	ASSAVQGMGYT
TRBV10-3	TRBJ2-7	AISESSGIYEQY
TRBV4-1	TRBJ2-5	ASSPPLGTQY
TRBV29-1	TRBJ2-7	SVLTSGHSYEQY
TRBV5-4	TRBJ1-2	ASSANRQRWGYT
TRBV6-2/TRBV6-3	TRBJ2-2	ASSYSPLWEAQVTGELF
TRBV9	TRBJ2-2	ASSGGRGTGELF
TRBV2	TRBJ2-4	ASSERRGDITKNIQY